The 27 T cell receptor beta chains reported below all come from one sample, sequenced in a study of blood T cell repertoires in COVID-19. Profiled with immunoSEQ multiplex PCR; TCRdb holds only in-frame clones, not every one. Among about 120,000 clones listed, around 82% were seen once. The sequencing input was peripheral blood. All receptors come from a human donor in a cohort sampled during active COVID-19.

V gene TRBV7-2 combines with J gene TRBJ2-3; D may be TRBD1 (6 bases). Germline loops: CDR1 SGHTA, CDR2 FQGNSA. Deletions cut 1 base from V and 4 bases from J, with 12 bases between. The length of the CDR3 is 15 residues. DNA for the CDR3: TGTGCCAGCAGCTTAGAGGGGGTAGGGGCAGATACGCAGTATTTT. It yields the protein CASSLEGVGADTQYF.

The chain combines TRBV5-1 with TRBJ2-1, with TRBD1 matching over 8 bases. J lost 4 bases, V lost 4 bases, and 4 bases had no gene match. Germline CDR1 reads SGHRS; CDR2 reads YFSETQ. The CDR3 contains 14 residues. CDR3 DNA: TGCGCCAGCAGCCGAGGACAGGGATACAATGAGCAGTTCTTC. It codes for CASSRGQGYNEQFF.

The chain employs TRBV10-1 and TRBJ1-2, with 12 nucleotides matching TRBD1. CDR3 length: 16 amino acids. Germline values: CDR1 WNHNN, CDR2 SYGVQD (reference sequence). The V gene end was trimmed by 6 bases and the J gene end by 4 bases; junction bases not matched to a gene: 9. The CDR3 coding sequence is TGCGCCAGCAGGCCGGGACAGGGGGCGCTGGGCTATGGCTACACCTTC. The encoded protein is CASRPGQGALGYGYTF.

CDR3 region: CASSQGQGLSAGELFF. The CDR3 DNA reads TGTGCCAGCTCCCAAGGACAGGGGTTATCTGCCGGGGAGCTGTTTTTT. V and J are TRBV18 and TRBJ2-2, with 9 bases fitting TRBD1. Germline CDR1 KGHSH, CDR2 LQKENI. The CDR3 extends over 16 amino acids. V shed 6 bases, J shed 6 bases, and the junction held 11 bases outside the gene matches.

The CDR3, as DNA: TGTGCCACCAGTGATTTTACGGGCAATCAGCCCCAGCATTTT. Encoded protein: CATSDFTGNQPQHF. V is TRBV24-1 and J is TRBJ1-5; no clear D. The germline V gene encodes CDR1 KGHDR and CDR2 SFDVKD. The CDR3 consists of 14 residues. V lost 1 base and J 2 bases, leaving 5 bases between the germline ends.

J is TRBJ2-3 and V is TRBV12-3 or TRBV12-4; D gene unclear. Trimming pared 7 bases from V and 2 bases from J, leaving 4 bases between. The CDR3 has 11 residues. The CDR3 loop is CASTLTDTQYF. In nucleotides, the CDR3 is TGTGCCAGCACCCTCACAGATACGCAGTATTTT.

V is TRBV18 and J is TRBJ2-1, with D hard to call. The CDR3 consists of 15 residues. The ends were cut back, 1 base at V and 0 bases at J, with 7 bases in the middle. Per germline, CDR1 KGHSH and CDR2 LQKENI. The CDR3 nucleotides read TGTGCCAGCTCACCACAGCCGAGCTCCTACAATGAGCAGTTCTTC. Translation gives CASSPQPSSYNEQFF.

The V call is TRBV27, the J call TRBJ2-1, with TRBD2 matching 7 bases. The germline gives CDR1 MNHEY, CDR2 SMNVEV (reference sequence). This CDR3 region has 19 residues. Trimming removed 3 bases from V and 0 bases from J; junction bases left unmatched: 14. CDR3 in DNA: TGTGCCAGCAGTTTGCAATTGACCCTAAGCGGGGACTCCTACAATGAGCAGTTCTTC. Translation gives CASSLQLTLSGDSYNEQFF.

The rearrangement uses TRBV11-3 and TRBJ2-1, with D perhaps matching TRBD1 (5 bases). The CDR3 contains 15 residues. CDR1 and CDR2 from the germline V gene are SGHNT and YENEEA. The V end was cut by 0 bases, the J end by 4 bases, with 10 bases between. CDR3 amino acids: CASSLDQGAYNEQFF. The CDR3 nucleotides read TGTGCCAGCAGCTTAGATCAAGGGGCTTACAATGAGCAGTTCTTC.

This clone was counted at least ten times. The V gene is TRBV7-6, the J gene TRBJ1-3; 9 nucleotides agree with TRBD1. Germline loops: CDR1 SGHVS, CDR2 FNYEAQ. CDR3 length: 17 residues. Losses at the gene ends were 1 base for V and 4 bases for J; bases not matched to a gene: 8. This CDR3 reads CASSLESDRGGGNTIYF. CDR3 sequence (DNA): TGTGCCAGCAGCTTAGAGTCGGACAGGGGCGGAGGAAACACCATATATTTT.

The chain uses TRBV7-9 and TRBJ2-5; the D gene is possibly TRBD2 (6 bases). Germline CDR1 reads SEHNR; CDR2 reads FQNEAQ (reference sequence). This CDR3 has 15 residues. Trimming left V 6 bases short and J 5 bases short, with 19 bases between. In nucleotides, the CDR3 is TGTGCCAGCAGTGCCGGGCATAGCGGCTGGGAGACCCAGTACTTC. Translation gives CASSAGHSGWETQYF.

The table lists this clone with a few counts. The same CDR3 also results from other DNA sequences found in this sample. V usage is TRBV5-6 and J usage is TRBJ1-1; tentative D call: TRBD1 (6 bases). The V and J ends lost 2 bases and 5 bases respectively, with 10 bases between them. The CDR3 is 13 residues long. From germline, CDR1 is SGHDT and CDR2 YYEEEE. The CDR3 nucleotides read TGTGCCAGCAGCTTACAAGGGGGTACTGAAGCTTTCTTT. It specifies CASSLQGGTEAFF.

The chain uses TRBV2 and TRBJ1-1, with D perhaps TRBD1 (5 bases). Germline assignment: CDR1 SNHLY and CDR2 FYNNEI. V was clipped by 5 bases and J by 1 base, with 17 bases between them. CDR3 size: 16 residues. CDR3 region: CASSFRVGNANTEAFF. DNA of the CDR3: TGTGCCAGCAGTTTCAGGGTAGGGAACGCGAACACTGAAGCTTTCTTT. Supplemented by reference TRBV2 and TRBJ1-1, the full variable domain reads EPEVTQTPSHQVTQMGQEVILRCVPISNHLYFYWYRQILGQKVEFLVSFYNNEISEKSEIFDDQFSVERPDGSNFTLKIRSTKLEDSAMYFCASSFRVGNANTEAFFGQGTRLTVV.

The chain uses TRBV10-1 and TRBJ1-3; D not certain. There are 14 residues in the CDR3. Looked up from germline, CDR1 is WNHNN and CDR2 is SYGVQD (reference sequence). Trimming left V 2 bases short and J 0 bases short, with 5 bases between. The CDR3 sequence is CASSEDNSGNTIYF. As DNA, the CDR3 is TGCGCCAGCAGTGAGGACAACTCTGGAAACACCATATATTTT.

Points on this clone: At one end the junction does not follow the germline gene, possibly because of a read error. The genes are TRBV6-5 and TRBJ1-1; 8 positions match TRBD1. Germline V gene lookup returns CDR1 MNHEY and CDR2 SVGAGI. The CDR3 sequence is 12 residues long. CDR3 sequence reads: CASSYWRRGLVF. DNA for the CDR3: TGTGCCAGCAGTTACTGGCGCAGGGGGCTGGTCTTT.

V usage is TRBV5-1 and J usage is TRBJ2-2, with D possibly TRBD1 on 5 matching bases. From germline, CDR1 is SGHRS and CDR2 YFSETQ. Trimming stripped 5 bases from V and 4 bases from J, with 18 bases between. The CDR3 totals 16 residues. Here the CDR3 DNA reads TGCGCCAGCAGAGCAACGACAGATCCTAGCACCGGGGAGCTGTTTTTT. Protein: CASRATTDPSTGELFF.

The V and J genes are TRBV19 and TRBJ2-3, with 7 positions matching TRBD1. V dropped 9 bases and J dropped 1; count of bases not matched to a gene: 10. Germline V CDR1 and CDR2: LNHDA, SQIVND (reference sequence). The CDR3 runs to 15 residues. The CDR3 region is CASRGQPIGTDTQYF. As DNA, the CDR3 is TGTGCCAGCCGGGGACAGCCGATTGGCACAGATACGCAGTATTTT.

This chain links TRBV4-1 with TRBJ2-1, with TRBD2 matching over 11 bases. This CDR3 comprises 15 residues. In germline, CDR1 is MGHRA, CDR2 YSYEKL. J gave up 9 bases and V 6 bases, and 10 bases lay outside the gene matches. CDR3 bases: TGCGCCAGCAGAATAGCGGGGGGGCCCTCGGTTGAGCAGTTCTTC. Encoded protein: CASRIAGGPSVEQFF.

V usage is TRBV28 and J usage is TRBJ1-2; no reliable D call. Trimming removed 8 bases at V and 0 bases at J, with 10 bases between. This CDR3 is built from 13 residues. The germline V gene has CDR1 MDHEN and CDR2 SYDVKM. CDR3 protein: CASVDTANYGYTF. Here the CDR3 DNA reads TGTGCCAGCGTCGACACCGCTAACTATGGCTACACCTTC.

CDR3 loop: CASSQGTGVNNQPQHF. CDR3 DNA: TGTGCCAGCAGCCAAGGGACAGGGGTCAACAATCAGCCCCAGCATTTT. J is TRBJ1-5 and V is TRBV3-1 (or the pseudogene TRBV3-2); 9 bases align to TRBD1. Germline lookup yields CDR1 LGHDT and CDR2 YNNKEL (reference sequence). The CDR3 contains 16 residues. Trimming removed 1 base from V and 3 bases from J; junction bases left unmatched: 4.

A few counts support this clone. The rearrangement links TRBV7-2 to TRBJ2-7; 12 bases are a match to TRBD2. The CDR3 extends over 15 amino acids. J gave up 7 bases and V 1 base, and 5 bases lay outside the gene matches. The germline CDR1 and CDR2 sequences are SGHTA and FQGNSA. This CDR3 reads CASSLGLAGGQEQYF. The DNA for the CDR3 is TGTGCCAGCAGCTTAGGGCTAGCGGGGGGGCAAGAGCAGTACTTC.

The chain is built from TRBV19 and TRBJ2-1; 7 bases map to TRBD2. Germline assignment: CDR1 LNHDA and CDR2 SQIVND (reference sequence). Germline trimming cut 3 bases from V and 3 bases from J; bases unmatched to any gene: 8. This CDR3 comprises 16 residues. In DNA form, the CDR3 reads TGTGCCAGTAGTATCTCAGCCAGCGGGAACTACAATGAGCAGTTCTTC. It yields the protein CASSISASGNYNEQFF.

DNA of the CDR3: TGTGCCAGCAGCTTAGGGACAGGAACCTACAATGAGCAGTTCTTC. It encodes CASSLGTGTYNEQFF. The chain couples TRBV7-2 to TRBJ2-1, with 7 nucleotides matching TRBD1. Trimming cost V 1 base and J 2 bases; bases outside gene matches: 2. The germline V gene has CDR1 SGHTA and CDR2 FQGNSA. The length of the CDR3 is 15 residues.

The rearrangement uses TRBV10-3 and TRBJ2-6, with D tentatively TRBD1 (6 bases). V shed 4 bases and J shed 0 bases, with 10 bases lying between them. The CDR3 length is 16 residues. CDR1 is ENHRY and CDR2 is SYGVKD in the germline V gene. The CDR3 loop reads CAISAQGLSGANVLTF. The CDR3 region has the DNA TGTGCCATCAGTGCCCAGGGGCTCTCTGGGGCCAACGTCCTGACTTTC.

V gene TRBV5-1 combines with J gene TRBJ1-4; D unresolved. The V and J ends lost 1 base and 8 bases respectively, with 12 bases between them. This CDR3 comprises 14 residues. The germline V gene has CDR1 SGHRS and CDR2 YFSETQ. The chain's CDR3 is CASSLSGFGEKLFF. The CDR3 coding sequence is TGCGCCAGCAGCTTGTCGGGGTTTGGGGAAAAACTGTTTTTT.

This clone was found once. This chain uses TRBV5-6 with TRBJ1-2; 8 bases map to TRBD1. The germline V gene encodes CDR1 SGHDT and CDR2 YYEEEE. The V and J ends lost 2 bases and 4 bases, in that order; junction bases with no gene match: 10. The CDR3 spans 16 residues. DNA of the CDR3: TGTGCCAGCAGCTTTCATGCAGGGGGCGAGGGCTATGGCTACACCTTC. This codes for CASSFHAGGEGYGYTF.

The gene calls are TRBV6-1 and TRBJ2-5; D perhaps matches TRBD2 (5 bases). V was trimmed by 3 bases and J by 2 bases, leaving 10 bases between them. Germline V gene lookup returns CDR1 MNHNS and CDR2 SASEGT. The CDR3 consists of 14 residues. The CDR3 loop reads CASSESQRQETQYF. CDR3 sequence (DNA): TGTGCCAGCAGTGAGAGCCAGCGGCAAGAGACCCAGTACTTC.